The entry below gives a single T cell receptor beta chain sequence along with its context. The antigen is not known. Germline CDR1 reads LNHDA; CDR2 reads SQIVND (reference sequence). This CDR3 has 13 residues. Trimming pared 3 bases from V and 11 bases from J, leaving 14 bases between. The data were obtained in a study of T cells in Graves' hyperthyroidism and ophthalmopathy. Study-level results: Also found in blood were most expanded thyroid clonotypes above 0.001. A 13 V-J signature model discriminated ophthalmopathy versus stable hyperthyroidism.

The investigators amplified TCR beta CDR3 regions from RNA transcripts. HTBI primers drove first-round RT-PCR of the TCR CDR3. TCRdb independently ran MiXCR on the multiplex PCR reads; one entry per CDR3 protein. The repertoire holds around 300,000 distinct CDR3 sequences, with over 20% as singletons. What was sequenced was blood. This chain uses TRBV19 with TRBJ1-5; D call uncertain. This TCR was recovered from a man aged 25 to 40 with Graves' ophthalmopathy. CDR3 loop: CASSIPSVRAQHF. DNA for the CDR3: TGTGCCAGTAGTATTCCCAGTGTTCGCGCCCAGCATTTT.